This is a list of T cell receptor beta chains from one sample in a study of cytomegalovirus exposure and HLA in healthy donors. Sequenced by immunoSEQ multiplex PCR; TCRdb stores in-frame clones only, minus some. The data show some 230,000 clones, around nine tenths seen once. Sequences were obtained from PBMCs. These receptors were taken from a woman aged 18-35 years in good health and CMV-seronegative. The CDR3 runs from the conserved cysteine through the conserved F or W. Each record gives: clone size, J gene, V gene, D gene, CDR3 protein, CDR3 DNA. The D gene is left open where the match is weak. The size field is filled for only some rows; it gives once, few, many or a size class.

clone size: NA; J gene: TRBJ1-5; V gene: TRBV6-4; D gene: NA; CDR3 protein: CASSGVLSGTYVSNQPQHF; CDR3 DNA: TGTGCCAGCAGTGGGGTCCTGTCCGGGACTTATGTAAGCAATCAGCCCCAGCATTTT
clone size: NA; J gene: TRBJ2-5; V gene: TRBV29-1; D gene: TRBD1; CDR3 protein: CSVHSGTGEETQYF; CDR3 DNA: TGCAGCGTCCACTCCGGGACAGGGGAAGAGACCCAGTACTTC
clone size: NA; J gene: TRBJ2-1; V gene: TRBV30; D gene: TRBD2; CDR3 protein: CAWSLRLAGFNEQFF; CDR3 DNA: TGTGCCTGGAGCCTCCGACTAGCGGGTTTCAATGAGCAGTTCTTC
clone size: NA; J gene: TRBJ1-2; V gene: TRBV2; D gene: NA; CDR3 protein: CASPGLANYGYTF; CDR3 DNA: TGTGCCAGCCCGGGTCTGGCTAACTATGGCTACACCTTC
clone size: NA; J gene: TRBJ2-7; V gene: TRBV4-2; D gene: TRBD2; CDR3 protein: CASSQGREWGYEQYF; CDR3 DNA: TGTGCCAGCAGCCAAGGGCGGGAGTGGGGGTACGAGCAGTACTTC
clone size: few; J gene: TRBJ1-5; V gene: TRBV6-1; D gene: TRBD1; CDR3 protein: CASSEGTASNQPQHF; CDR3 DNA: TGTGCCAGCAGTGAGGGGACAGCGAGCAATCAGCCCCAGCATTTT
clone size: NA; J gene: TRBJ2-7; V gene: TRBV9; D gene: TRBD1; CDR3 protein: CASSGGQGSGEQYF; CDR3 DNA: TGTGCCAGCAGCGGGGGACAGGGTTCGGGCGAGCAGTACTTC
clone size: NA; J gene: TRBJ2-7; V gene: TRBV30; D gene: TRBD1; CDR3 protein: CAWGLAGGEQYF; CDR3 DNA: TGTGCCTGGGGCCTGGCAGGGGGTGAGCAGTACTTC
clone size: NA; J gene: TRBJ2-5; V gene: TRBV15; D gene: TRBD2; CDR3 protein: CATSRAREGGETQYF; CDR3 DNA: TGTGCCACCAGCAGAGCCCGGGAGGGTGGGGAGACCCAGTACTTC
clone size: NA; J gene: TRBJ2-3; V gene: TRBV7-2; D gene: NA; CDR3 protein: CASSFSGPSTDTQYF; CDR3 DNA: TGTGCCAGCAGCTTCAGCGGGCCTAGCACAGATACGCAGTATTTT
clone size: NA; J gene: TRBJ2-2; V gene: TRBV9; D gene: NA; CDR3 protein: CASSVYGGDTGELFF; CDR3 DNA: TGTGCCAGCAGCGTTTACGGGGGTGACACCGGGGAGCTGTTTTTT
clone size: NA; J gene: TRBJ1-2; V gene: TRBV9; D gene: NA; CDR3 protein: CASSVGNRTIYGYTF; CDR3 DNA: TGTGCCAGCAGCGTAGGCAACAGGACTATCTATGGCTACACCTTC
clone size: NA; J gene: TRBJ2-7; V gene: TRBV7-8; D gene: TRBD2; CDR3 protein: CASSLMSLAGRYEQYF; CDR3 DNA: TGTGCCAGCAGCTTAATGTCACTAGCGGGAAGGTACGAGCAGTACTTC
clone size: once; J gene: TRBJ2-1; V gene: TRBV5-4; D gene: TRBD1; CDR3 protein: CASSLGQGGRFF; CDR3 DNA: TGTGCCAGCAGCTTGGGACAGGGTGGGCGGTTCTTC
clone size: once; J gene: TRBJ2-5; V gene: TRBV12-5; D gene: TRBD1; CDR3 protein: CASAPGQGREETQYF; CDR3 DNA: TGTGCTAGTGCCCCGGGACAGGGTAGGGAAGAGACCCAGTACTTC
clone size: NA; J gene: TRBJ1-3; V gene: TRBV6-1; D gene: NA; CDR3 protein: CASSEFLSGNTIYF; CDR3 DNA: TGTGCCAGCAGTGAATTCCTCTCTGGAAACACCATATATTTT
clone size: few; J gene: TRBJ1-1; V gene: TRBV10-3; D gene: TRBD1; CDR3 protein: CAIRDRGGTEAFF; CDR3 DNA: TGTGCCATCAGGGACAGGGGGGGGACTGAAGCTTTCTTT
clone size: NA; J gene: TRBJ2-1; V gene: TRBV7-9; D gene: TRBD1; CDR3 protein: CASSSSPDRAVNEQFF; CDR3 DNA: TGTGCCAGCAGCTCCTCTCCAGACAGGGCGGTCAATGAGCAGTTCTTC
clone size: NA; J gene: TRBJ1-1; V gene: TRBV6-1; D gene: TRBD1; CDR3 protein: CANRQGSEAFF; CDR3 DNA: TGTGCCAATCGACAGGGGTCTGAAGCTTTCTTT
clone size: NA; J gene: TRBJ1-2; V gene: TRBV4-2; D gene: NA; CDR3 protein: CASSPIYGYTF; CDR3 DNA: TGTGCCAGCAGCCCCATCTATGGCTACACCTTC
clone size: NA; J gene: TRBJ2-2; V gene: TRBV30; D gene: TRBD1; CDR3 protein: CAWTQPGGPTGELFF; CDR3 DNA: TGTGCCTGGACCCAGCCAGGGGGCCCCACCGGGGAGCTGTTTTTT
clone size: NA; J gene: TRBJ1-1; V gene: TRBV11-2; D gene: NA; CDR3 protein: CASSFRGHNEAFF; CDR3 DNA: TGTGCCAGCAGCTTCCGGGGACACAACGAAGCTTTCTTT
clone size: NA; J gene: TRBJ1-1; V gene: TRBV5-6; D gene: NA; CDR3 protein: CASSLGTRLEAFF; CDR3 DNA: TGTGCCAGCAGCTTGGGAACGAGGCTTGAAGCTTTCTTT
clone size: NA; J gene: TRBJ2-7; V gene: TRBV2; D gene: TRBD2; CDR3 protein: CASRLAGGHYEQYF; CDR3 DNA: TGTGCCAGCAGGCTAGCGGGAGGCCACTACGAGCAGTACTTC
clone size: NA; J gene: TRBJ1-1; V gene: TRBV7-2; D gene: NA; CDR3 protein: CASSHDMNTEAFF; CDR3 DNA: TGTGCCAGCAGCCACGACATGAACACTGAAGCTTTCTTT
clone size: NA; J gene: TRBJ1-3; V gene: TRBV2; D gene: NA; CDR3 protein: CASLQGLQEGNTIYF; CDR3 DNA: TGTGCCAGCTTACAGGGCCTCCAAGAGGGAAACACCATATATTTT
clone size: NA; J gene: TRBJ1-1; V gene: TRBV4-1; D gene: NA; CDR3 protein: CASSQTDREAFF; CDR3 DNA: TGCGCCAGCAGCCAAACGGACAGAGAAGCTTTCTTT
clone size: NA; J gene: TRBJ1-2; V gene: TRBV4-1; D gene: TRBD1; CDR3 protein: CASSQATSGTGNIYGYTF; CDR3 DNA: TGCGCCAGCAGCCAAGCGACTTCGGGGACAGGGAACATCTATGGCTACACCTTC
clone size: NA; J gene: TRBJ1-2; V gene: TRBV30; D gene: TRBD1; CDR3 protein: CAWSTWDRVGDGYTF; CDR3 DNA: TGTGCCTGGAGTACCTGGGACAGGGTCGGGGATGGCTACACCTTC
clone size: NA; J gene: TRBJ1-2; V gene: TRBV7-9; D gene: NA; CDR3 protein: CASSLRGGLSYGYTF; CDR3 DNA: TGTGCCAGCAGCTTAAGGGGGGGCCTCAGCTATGGCTACACCTTC
clone size: NA; J gene: TRBJ1-4; V gene: TRBV27; D gene: TRBD1; CDR3 protein: CASSRTGGTTNEKLFF; CDR3 DNA: TGTGCCAGCAGCCGAACAGGGGGCACAACTAATGAAAAACTGTTTTTT
clone size: NA; J gene: TRBJ2-3; V gene: TRBV6-1; D gene: NA; CDR3 protein: CASSEGLTDTQYF; CDR3 DNA: TGTGCCAGCAGTGAGGGGCTCACAGATACGCAGTATTTT
clone size: NA; J gene: TRBJ1-3; V gene: TRBV5-1; D gene: NA; CDR3 protein: CASSPDFSGNTIYF; CDR3 DNA: TGCGCCAGCAGCCCGGACTTCTCTGGAAACACCATATATTTT
clone size: once; J gene: TRBJ1-1; V gene: TRBV28; D gene: NA; CDR3 protein: CASSGVEAFF; CDR3 DNA: TGTGCCAGCAGCGGAGTAGAAGCTTTCTTT
clone size: NA; J gene: TRBJ1-1; V gene: TRBV15; D gene: TRBD1; CDR3 protein: CATSRGDRVGTEAFF; CDR3 DNA: TGTGCCACCAGCAGAGGGGACAGGGTGGGCACTGAAGCTTTCTTT
clone size: NA; J gene: TRBJ1-1; V gene: TRBV7-9; D gene: NA; CDR3 protein: CASSSTVTSMNTEAFF; CDR3 DNA: TGTGCCAGCAGCTCGACAGTTACCTCGATGAACACTGAAGCTTTCTTT
clone size: NA; J gene: TRBJ1-1; V gene: TRBV10-3; D gene: TRBD1; CDR3 protein: CAIKGDREGTEAFF; CDR3 DNA: TGTGCCATCAAAGGGGACAGGGAGGGAACTGAAGCTTTCTTT
clone size: NA; J gene: TRBJ2-6; V gene: TRBV5-6; D gene: TRBD1; CDR3 protein: CASSHLRGHGSGANVLTF; CDR3 DNA: TGTGCCAGCAGCCATCTCAGGGGGCACGGTTCTGGGGCCAACGTCCTGACTTTC
clone size: NA; J gene: TRBJ2-7; V gene: TRBV18; D gene: NA; CDR3 protein: CASSLLYEQYF; CDR3 DNA: TGTGCCAGCTCACTTCTCTACGAGCAGTACTTC
clone size: NA; J gene: TRBJ2-1; V gene: TRBV4-1; D gene: NA; CDR3 protein: CASSQAVRGGTYNEQFF; CDR3 DNA: TGCGCCAGCAGCCAAGCCGTCAGAGGGGGAACCTACAATGAGCAGTTCTTC
clone size: NA; J gene: TRBJ2-3; V gene: TRBV12-5; D gene: TRBD2; CDR3 protein: CASTGGPLKDTQYF; CDR3 DNA: TGTGCTAGCACGGGAGGGCCATTGAAAGATACGCAGTATTTT
clone size: NA; J gene: TRBJ2-7; V gene: TRBV28; D gene: NA; CDR3 protein: CASSLPLDTSREQYF; CDR3 DNA: TGTGCCAGCAGTTTACCACTTGACACTTCTCGCGAGCAGTACTTC
clone size: NA; J gene: TRBJ1-1; V gene: TRBV9; D gene: TRBD1; CDR3 protein: CASSTGDRANTEAFF; CDR3 DNA: TGTGCCAGCAGCACGGGGGACAGGGCGAACACTGAAGCTTTCTTT
clone size: NA; J gene: TRBJ2-3; V gene: TRBV6-5; D gene: TRBD2; CDR3 protein: CASSYIGLAGTDTQYF; CDR3 DNA: TGTGCCAGCAGTTACATCGGACTAGCGGGAACAGATACGCAGTATTTT
clone size: NA; J gene: TRBJ2-7; V gene: TRBV7-2; D gene: TRBD1; CDR3 protein: CASSFWTGRSYEQYF; CDR3 DNA: TGTGCCAGCAGCTTCTGGACAGGGAGGTCCTACGAGCAGTACTTC
clone size: NA; J gene: TRBJ2-1; V gene: TRBV19; D gene: TRBD2; CDR3 protein: CASSPGLAGGGNEQFF; CDR3 DNA: TGTGCCAGTAGTCCGGGACTAGCGGGAGGGGGGAATGAGCAGTTCTTC
clone size: NA; J gene: TRBJ2-5; V gene: TRBV9; D gene: NA; CDR3 protein: CASSVDPASGTQYF; CDR3 DNA: TGTGCCAGCAGCGTAGATCCGGCTTCGGGGACCCAGTACTTC
clone size: once; J gene: TRBJ1-2; V gene: TRBV5-1; D gene: NA; CDR3 protein: CATGVRVNYGYTF; CDR3 DNA: TGCGCCACTGGGGTGAGGGTGAACTATGGCTACACCTTC
clone size: NA; J gene: TRBJ1-2; V gene: TRBV21-1; D gene: NA; CDR3 protein: CASSKLPTGIFYGYTF; CDR3 DNA: TGTGCCAGCAGCAAACTTCCCACAGGGATTTTCTATGGCTACACCTTC
clone size: NA; J gene: TRBJ1-1; V gene: TRBV4-2; D gene: NA; CDR3 protein: CASSQGTANTEAFF; CDR3 DNA: TGTGCCAGCAGCCAAGGGACAGCGAACACTGAAGCTTTCTTT
clone size: NA; J gene: TRBJ1-1; V gene: TRBV28; D gene: NA; CDR3 protein: CASSQGGHAFF; CDR3 DNA: TGTGCCAGCAGCCAAGGGGGACATGCTTTCTTT
clone size: NA; J gene: TRBJ2-5; V gene: TRBV27; D gene: TRBD1; CDR3 protein: CASSPLGQAEETQYF; CDR3 DNA: TGTGCCAGCAGTCCACTTGGACAGGCGGAGGAGACCCAGTACTTC
clone size: once; J gene: TRBJ1-1; V gene: TRBV9; D gene: NA; CDR3 protein: CASTLSSVSTEAFF; CDR3 DNA: TGTGCCAGCACTTTATCGTCCGTATCCACTGAAGCTTTCTTT
clone size: NA; J gene: TRBJ1-5; V gene: TRBV27; D gene: NA; CDR3 protein: CASSLWGRGGSNQPQHF; CDR3 DNA: TGTGCCAGCAGTTTATGGGGTAGGGGGGGAAGCAATCAGCCCCAGCATTTT
clone size: NA; J gene: TRBJ1-1; V gene: TRBV20-1; D gene: TRBD1; CDR3 protein: CSAVTGDAAFF; CDR3 DNA: TGCAGTGCGGTCACAGGGGACGCGGCTTTCTTT
clone size: NA; J gene: TRBJ2-7; V gene: TRBV19; D gene: NA; CDR3 protein: CASSGGTGPLYEQYF; CDR3 DNA: TGTGCCAGTAGTGGGGGGACTGGGCCCCTCTACGAGCAGTACTTC
clone size: once; J gene: TRBJ1-1; V gene: TRBV7-9; D gene: NA; CDR3 protein: CASSSGAFF; CDR3 DNA: TGTGCCAGCAGTTCGGGGGCTTTCTTT